What follows is one T cell receptor beta chain and its context. The source of the sample is a study of blood T cell repertoires in COVID-19. Study information: The samples span acute and convalescent COVID-19 from the United States, Italy and Spain. Sources were T cells, B-cell-depleted T cells, or PBMCs; the material itself was cDNA or gDNA.

Germline V gene lookup returns CDR1 SGDLS and CDR2 YYNGEE. V lost 2 bases to trimming and J lost 2 bases; unmatched junction nucleotides: 6. The CDR3 runs 16 residues. Original processing methods: Quantification of nucleated cells was approximated via reference gene primer amplification. Only in-frame clones appear in the TCRdb table, and some are missing; sequencing was by immunoSEQ multiplex PCR. Clone size and the V and J calls come from that table; the DNA yielded D and trimming. The sample has under 50,000 clones; under 95% are singletons. The sample consisted of peripheral blood. The chain recombines TRBV9 with TRBJ2-2; 7 nucleotides agree with TRBD1. The source of this sequence is a man between 65 and 85 years old with active COVID-19. CDR3 sequence reads: CASSVGTELNTGELFF. The CDR3 nucleotides read TGTGCCAGCAGCGTCGGGACAGAACTAAACACCGGGGAGCTGTTTTTT.